This T cell receptor (beta chain) was captured by sequencing in a study of blood T cell repertoires in COVID-19. Study at large: COVID-19 samples, acute and convalescent, were from the United States, Italy and Spain. From T cells, B-cell-depleted T cells, or PBMCs came the material, which was cDNA or gDNA.

The germline CDR1 and CDR2 sequences are MDHEN and SYDVKM. This CDR3 has 16 residues. The junction had 8 bases not matched to a gene; V was cut back by 4 bases and J by 1 base. Original analysis: Reference gene primer amplification in the assay estimated nucleated cell counts. Assay used: immunoSEQ multiplex PCR; TCRdb lists only in-frame clones, some missing. V and J calls and clone size come straight from that table; D and trimming were deduced from the DNA. There are 200,000 to 250,000 clones in the sample; less than 90% occur only once, and 15% to 20% lies in the top ten. Sequencing used peripheral blood. This TCR was recovered from a woman aged 80 or older with active or convalescent COVID-19. The chain couples TRBV28 to TRBJ1-2; 8 bases map to TRBD1. The CDR3 sequence: CASSSPGTGHNYGYTF. In DNA, the CDR3 is TGTGCCAGCAGTTCACCCGGGACAGGCCATAACTATGGCTACACCTTC.